This T cell receptor (beta chain) was found in a study of CD8 T cells in Susac syndrome. Looking at the study overall: Among the Susac syndrome patients sequenced, over 5 had active disease and 8 or 9 were in remission.

After extraction with the RNeasy kit, 0.5 to 1 ug of the RNA was reverse transcribed using random hexamers. An immunoSEQ multiplex PCR generated amplified TCR beta CDR3 products spanning 54 Vbeta and 13 Jbeta. TCRdb redid the calling of the immunoSEQ multiplex PCR reads with MiXCR, one entry per CDR3 protein. The data hold roughly 160,000 distinct CDR3 sequences, with 95% to 96% observed a single time. Germline assignment: CDR1 DFQATT and CDR2 SNEGSKA (reference sequence). The ends were cut back, 5 bases at V and 1 base at J, with 9 bases in the middle. The CDR3 loop spans 12 amino acids. TEMRA cells were FACS-enriched, with CD8+ and CD4+ T cells isolated negatively.

Sequences were obtained from CD4+ T cells from PBMCs. This TCR was sampled from a human donor with Susac syndrome. This chain links TRBV20-1 with TRBJ2-7, with D possibly matching TRBD2 (6 bases). For the CDR3, the DNA is TGCAGTGCTGGTGGGGGGTCCTACGAGCAGTACGTC. Translation gives CSAGGGSYEQYV.